Below, one T cell receptor beta chain is given with its context. Its antigen is unidentified. TCRdb's copy holds only in-frame clones and misses some; the assay was immunoSEQ multiplex PCR. This table has about 120,000 clones, 94% appearing once. The data derive from a study of T cell responses to AZD1222 COVID-19 vaccine. Points from the study as a whole: The donors showed a predominance of white British ancestry and of females, with possible underestimation of clonal diversity. Just a handful of AZD1222 recipients tested seropositive at baseline.

Trimming pared 6 bases from V and 10 bases from J, leaving 16 bases between. The CDR3 runs 14 residues. The germline V gene has CDR1 MNHEY and CDR2 SVGAGI. The sample was peripheral blood, taken 28 days after the second AZD1222 dose. This TCR came from an adult who received the AZD1222 COVID-19 vaccine. The J gene is TRBJ1-6, the V gene TRBV6-5; tentative D call: TRBD1 (5 bases). The CDR3 spells CASRVDGGQSPLHF. The CDR3 region has the DNA TGTGCCAGCAGGGTCGACGGGGGTCAATCACCCCTCCACTTT.